The sequence of this T cell receptor (beta chain) was determined in a study of blood T cells in healthy people across ages. With a J-beta primer mix and a sample-barcoded 5' primer, a second PCR ran 7 to 11 cycles. The template-switch adaptor was a 5' adaptor with 12 random nucleotides. It tagged each cDNA molecule. TCRdb ran MiXCR on the 5' RACE reads and lists one entry per CDR3 protein. The repertoire holds around 520,000 distinct CDR3 sequences, with around a quarter as singletons. The amount of total RNA extracted per sample was at least 5.5 micrograms. V was shortened by 5 bases and J by 1 base, with 12 bases between the two germline ends. Germline CDR1 is MNHEY and CDR2 is SMNVEV (reference sequence). CDR3 length equals 15 residues. This clonotype was picked up a small number of times. These data were also filed under a second study, of T cells of mothers and their children.

The rearrangement links TRBV27 to TRBJ1-3; no clear D gene. The sample was blood. The receptor comes from a boy under 10 years old in good health. The CDR3 nucleotides are TGTGCCAGCAGTCCGAGGACGGGTTCTGGAAACACCATATATTTT. It codes for CASSPRTGSGNTIYF.